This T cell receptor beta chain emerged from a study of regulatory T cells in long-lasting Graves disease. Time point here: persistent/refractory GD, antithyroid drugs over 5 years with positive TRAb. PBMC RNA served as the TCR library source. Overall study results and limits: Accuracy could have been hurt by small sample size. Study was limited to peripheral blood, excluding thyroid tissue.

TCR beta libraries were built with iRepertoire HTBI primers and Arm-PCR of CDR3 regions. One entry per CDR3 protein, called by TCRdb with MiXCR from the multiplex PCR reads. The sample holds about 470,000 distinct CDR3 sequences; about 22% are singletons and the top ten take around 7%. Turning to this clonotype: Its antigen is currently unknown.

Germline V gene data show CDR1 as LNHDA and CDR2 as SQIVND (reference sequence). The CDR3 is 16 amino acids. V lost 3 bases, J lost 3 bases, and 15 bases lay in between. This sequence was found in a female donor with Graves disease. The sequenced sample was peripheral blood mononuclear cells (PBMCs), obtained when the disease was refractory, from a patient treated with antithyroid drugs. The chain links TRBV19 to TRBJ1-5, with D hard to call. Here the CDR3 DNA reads TGTGCCAGTAGTATGGGCCCGTTTGGGGTCAATCAGCCCCAGCATTTT. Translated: CASSMGPFGVNQPQHF.